These T cell receptor beta chains were read from a single sample in a study of CD8 T cells in ankylosing spondylitis. TCRdb re-analysed the 5' RACE reads in MiXCR, keeping a single row per CDR3 protein. This table has about 700,000 distinct CDR3 sequences, under 20% appearing once. Sample: blood, either unsorted or a sorted T cell fraction (not recorded which). The receptor set was obtained from a male donor with ankylosing spondylitis. Both conserved end residues are part of each CDR3. A D gene is named only where the DNA matches it firmly. Clone size is not always given. Where it is, it says once, few, many or a class for expanded clones.

cdr3_aa: CASSLRDSYEQYF
cdr3_nt: TGTGCCAGCAGTTTACGCGACTCCTACGAGCAGTACTTC
cdr3_length: 13
j_call: TRBJ2-7
clone_size: many
v_call: TRBV12-3/TRBV12-4
d_call: .

cdr3_aa: CSAGRDRGAEAFF
cdr3_nt: TGCAGTGCTGGCCGGGACAGGGGCGCTGAAGCTTTCTTT
cdr3_length: 13
j_call: TRBJ1-1
clone_size: .
v_call: TRBV20-1
d_call: TRBD1

cdr3_aa: CASSQEGSSNQPQHF
cdr3_nt: TGTGCCAGCAGCCAAGAGGGAAGTAGCAATCAGCCCCAGCATTTT
cdr3_length: 15
j_call: TRBJ1-5
clone_size: .
v_call: TRBV4-2
d_call: .

cdr3_aa: CSAGGSGNLGEQYF
cdr3_nt: TGCAGTGCGGGGGGCAGTGGTAATCTGGGTGAGCAGTACTTC
cdr3_length: 14
j_call: TRBJ2-7
clone_size: .
v_call: TRBV20-1
d_call: .

cdr3_aa: CSVVGQGAYGYTF
cdr3_nt: TGCAGCGTTGTCGGACAGGGGGCCTATGGCTACACCTTC
cdr3_length: 13
j_call: TRBJ1-2
clone_size: few
v_call: TRBV29-1
d_call: TRBD1

cdr3_aa: CASSEIGVDEQYF
cdr3_nt: TGTGCCAGCAGCGAAATAGGGGTTGACGAGCAGTACTTC
cdr3_length: 13
j_call: TRBJ2-7
clone_size: few
v_call: TRBV4-2
d_call: .

cdr3_aa: CASSRPTGELFF
cdr3_nt: TGTGCCAGCAGTAGACCGACCGGGGAGCTGTTTTTT
cdr3_length: 12
j_call: TRBJ2-2
clone_size: .
v_call: TRBV2
d_call: .

cdr3_aa: CARTGTRTLKFINEQFF
cdr3_nt: TGTGCCAGGACCGGGACTAGAACTCTCAAGTTCATCAATGAGCAGTTCTTC
cdr3_length: 17
j_call: TRBJ2-1
clone_size: few
v_call: TRBV2
d_call: TRBD2

cdr3_aa: CASRFTSTGELFF
cdr3_nt: TGTGCCAGCAGATTTACCTCCACCGGGGAGCTGTTTTTT
cdr3_length: 13
j_call: TRBJ2-2
clone_size: .
v_call: TRBV6-2/TRBV6-3
d_call: .

cdr3_aa: CASSFEPSPAYGYTF
cdr3_nt: TGTGCCAGCAGCTTCGAACCTTCTCCGGCCTATGGCTACACCTTC
cdr3_length: 15
j_call: TRBJ1-2
clone_size: many
v_call: TRBV7-9
d_call: .

cdr3_aa: CASMWGILNTEAFF
cdr3_nt: TGTGCCAGCATGTGGGGAATTTTGAACACTGAAGCTTTCTTT
cdr3_length: 14
j_call: TRBJ1-1
clone_size: .
v_call: TRBV6-1
d_call: .

cdr3_aa: CASRSGAGVMAYEQYF
cdr3_nt: TGTGCCAGCAGATCGGGTGCGGGAGTTATGGCCTACGAGCAGTACTTC
cdr3_length: 16
j_call: TRBJ2-7
clone_size: .
v_call: TRBV6-2/TRBV6-3
d_call: TRBD2

cdr3_aa: CSAGTVYYGYTF
cdr3_nt: TGCAGTGCCGGGACAGTATACTATGGCTACACCTTC
cdr3_length: 12
j_call: TRBJ1-2
clone_size: few
v_call: TRBV20-1
d_call: TRBD1

cdr3_aa: CSARTDLAKNIQYF
cdr3_nt: TGCAGTGCCAGGACAGACTTAGCCAAAAACATTCAGTACTTC
cdr3_length: 14
j_call: TRBJ2-4
clone_size: .
v_call: TRBV20-1
d_call: .

cdr3_aa: CAIPYGDVLETQYF
cdr3_nt: TGTGCCATCCCGTACGGGGACGTTTTGGAGACCCAGTACTTC
cdr3_length: 14
j_call: TRBJ2-5
clone_size: .
v_call: TRBV2
d_call: .

cdr3_aa: CASKGGNGYTF
cdr3_nt: TGTGCCAGCAAGGGGGGAAATGGCTACACCTTC
cdr3_length: 11
j_call: TRBJ1-2
clone_size: .
v_call: TRBV25-1
d_call: .

cdr3_aa: CASSFRLPDYEQYF
cdr3_nt: TGTGCCAGCAGCTTCCGCCTCCCGGACTACGAGCAGTACTTC
cdr3_length: 14
j_call: TRBJ2-7
clone_size: .
v_call: TRBV11-2
d_call: .

cdr3_aa: CSARVTEAFF
cdr3_nt: TGCAGTGCTAGAGTCACTGAAGCTTTCTTT
cdr3_length: 10
j_call: TRBJ1-1
clone_size: .
v_call: TRBV20-1
d_call: .

cdr3_aa: CASTSAVSYEQYF
cdr3_nt: TGTGCCAGCACGTCGGCCGTCTCCTACGAGCAGTACTTC
cdr3_length: 13
j_call: TRBJ2-7
clone_size: .
v_call: TRBV7-9
d_call: .

cdr3_aa: CASSSLMGTLQQYQETQYF
cdr3_nt: TGTGCCAGCAGTTCCTTGATGGGGACCTTACAACAATACCAAGAGACCCAGTACTTC
cdr3_length: 19
j_call: TRBJ2-5
clone_size: .
v_call: TRBV12-3/TRBV12-4
d_call: .

cdr3_aa: CSAERLADHSGANVLTF
cdr3_nt: TGCAGTGCAGAGAGACTAGCGGATCACTCTGGGGCCAACGTCCTGACTTTC
cdr3_length: 17
j_call: TRBJ2-6
clone_size: few
v_call: TRBV20-1
d_call: TRBD2

cdr3_aa: CASRKGQGVNYEQFF
cdr3_nt: TGTGCCAGTAGGAAGGGACAGGGGGTTAATTATGAGCAGTTCTTC
cdr3_length: 15
j_call: TRBJ2-1
clone_size: .
v_call: TRBV19
d_call: TRBD1

cdr3_aa: CSARDWNEQYF
cdr3_nt: TGCAGTGCTAGAGATTGGAACGAGCAGTACTTC
cdr3_length: 11
j_call: TRBJ2-7
clone_size: .
v_call: TRBV20-1
d_call: .

cdr3_aa: CASSQQSSNTGELFF
cdr3_nt: TGCGCCAGCAGCCAACAAAGCTCGAACACCGGGGAGCTGTTTTTT
cdr3_length: 15
j_call: TRBJ2-2
clone_size: few
v_call: TRBV5-1
d_call: .

cdr3_aa: CASSSDGGTYEQYF
cdr3_nt: TGTGCCAGCAGTTCGGACGGAGGAACCTACGAGCAGTACTTC
cdr3_length: 14
j_call: TRBJ2-7
clone_size: many
v_call: TRBV6-5
d_call: .

cdr3_aa: CASSEVWEQGADTQYF
cdr3_nt: TGTGCCAGCAGTGAAGTCTGGGAACAGGGCGCTGATACGCAGTATTTT
cdr3_length: 16
j_call: TRBJ2-3
clone_size: .
v_call: TRBV6-1
d_call: .

cdr3_aa: CASSQARGAVDTEAFF
cdr3_nt: TGTGCCAGCAGCCAAGCCAGGGGAGCGGTTGACACTGAAGCTTTCTTT
cdr3_length: 16
j_call: TRBJ1-1
clone_size: .
v_call: TRBV3-1
d_call: .

cdr3_aa: CASSQDGTSAQETQYF
cdr3_nt: TGCGCCAGCAGCCAAGATGGGACTAGCGCCCAAGAGACCCAGTACTTC
cdr3_length: 16
j_call: TRBJ2-5
clone_size: few
v_call: TRBV4-1
d_call: TRBD2

cdr3_aa: CSHGRDTEAFF
cdr3_nt: TGCAGCCATGGAAGGGACACTGAAGCTTTCTTT
cdr3_length: 11
j_call: TRBJ1-1
clone_size: many
v_call: TRBV29-1
d_call: .

cdr3_aa: CASRDNGDTEAFF
cdr3_nt: TGTGCCTCAAGGGACAACGGGGATACTGAAGCTTTCTTT
cdr3_length: 13
j_call: TRBJ1-1
clone_size: few
v_call: TRBV30
d_call: .

cdr3_aa: CASSSSLGQGVYGYTF
cdr3_nt: TGTGCCAGCAGTTCCAGCCTTGGACAGGGCGTTTATGGCTACACCTTC
cdr3_length: 16
j_call: TRBJ1-2
clone_size: few
v_call: TRBV28
d_call: TRBD1

cdr3_aa: CATSPRGQGSQPQHF
cdr3_nt: TGTGCCACCAGCCCCCGAGGACAGGGGAGTCAGCCCCAGCATTTT
cdr3_length: 15
j_call: TRBJ1-5
clone_size: few
v_call: TRBV15
d_call: TRBD1

cdr3_aa: CASSEADQNTEAFF
cdr3_nt: TGTGCCAGCAGTGAGGCAGATCAGAACACTGAAGCTTTCTTT
cdr3_length: 14
j_call: TRBJ1-1
clone_size: few
v_call: TRBV6-1
d_call: .

cdr3_aa: CASSALQGNIAKNIQYF
cdr3_nt: TGTGCCAGCAGTGCACTTCAGGGGAATATAGCCAAAAACATTCAGTACTTC
cdr3_length: 17
j_call: TRBJ2-4
clone_size: .
v_call: TRBV28
d_call: .

cdr3_aa: CASSFEDTWQETQYF
cdr3_nt: TGTGCCAGCAGCTTCGAGGACACGTGGCAAGAGACCCAGTACTTC
cdr3_length: 15
j_call: TRBJ2-5
clone_size: .
v_call: TRBV5-5
d_call: .

cdr3_aa: CASSSATGSTEAFF
cdr3_nt: TGTGCCAGCAGCTCCGCCACAGGGTCCACTGAAGCTTTCTTT
cdr3_length: 14
j_call: TRBJ1-1
clone_size: few
v_call: TRBV11-2
d_call: .

cdr3_aa: CASSLGSWRADPYEQYF
cdr3_nt: TGTGCCAGCAGCTTAGGGTCCTGGCGGGCGGATCCCTACGAGCAGTACTTC
cdr3_length: 17
j_call: TRBJ2-7
clone_size: .
v_call: TRBV11-2
d_call: .

cdr3_aa: CASNRDYNEQFF
cdr3_nt: TGCGCCAGTAACCGGGACTACAATGAGCAGTTCTTC
cdr3_length: 12
j_call: TRBJ2-1
clone_size: few
v_call: TRBV5-1
d_call: .

cdr3_aa: CASRVDSYGYTF
cdr3_nt: TGTGCCAGCAGGGTGGACAGCTATGGCTACACCTTC
cdr3_length: 12
j_call: TRBJ1-2
clone_size: .
v_call: TRBV6-2/TRBV6-3
d_call: .

cdr3_aa: CASSLSGRGSEQYF
cdr3_nt: TGTGCCAGCAGTTTATCCGGGAGGGGAAGCGAGCAGTACTTC
cdr3_length: 14
j_call: TRBJ2-7
clone_size: few
v_call: TRBV12-3/TRBV12-4
d_call: TRBD2

cdr3_aa: CASSPAQNSPLHF
cdr3_nt: TGTGCCAGCAGTCCAGCCCAGAATTCACCCCTCCACTTT
cdr3_length: 13
j_call: TRBJ1-6
clone_size: few
v_call: TRBV7-8
d_call: .

cdr3_aa: CSARRQGAYNEQLF
cdr3_nt: TGCAGTGCTAGACGACAGGGGGCCTACAATGAGCAGCTCTTC
cdr3_length: 14
j_call: TRBJ2-1
clone_size: .
v_call: TRBV20-1
d_call: TRBD1

cdr3_aa: CASSQESTASYEQYF
cdr3_nt: TGCGCCAGCAGCCAAGAGTCGACAGCATCCTACGAGCAGTACTTC
cdr3_length: 15
j_call: TRBJ2-7
clone_size: .
v_call: TRBV4-1
d_call: .

cdr3_aa: CSAREAAGFGETQYF
cdr3_nt: TGCAGTGCTAGAGAGGCGGCAGGGTTTGGAGAGACCCAGTACTTC
cdr3_length: 15
j_call: TRBJ2-5
clone_size: few
v_call: TRBV20-1
d_call: .

cdr3_aa: CASSLRGGLMNGELFF
cdr3_nt: TGTGCCAGCAGTTTAAGGGGGGGTTTGATGAACGGGGAGCTGTTTTTT
cdr3_length: 16
j_call: TRBJ2-2
clone_size: many
v_call: TRBV12-3/TRBV12-4
d_call: .

cdr3_aa: CASSPDSANYGYTF
cdr3_nt: TGTGCCAGCAGTCCAGACTCCGCTAACTATGGCTACACCTTC
cdr3_length: 14
j_call: TRBJ1-2
clone_size: many
v_call: TRBV2
d_call: .

cdr3_aa: CASSQEISTDTQYF
cdr3_nt: TGCGCCAGCAGCCAGGAGATTAGCACAGATACGCAGTATTTT
cdr3_length: 14
j_call: TRBJ2-3
clone_size: few
v_call: TRBV5-1
d_call: .

cdr3_aa: CASTGLAGTDEQYF
cdr3_nt: TGTGCCAGCACCGGACTAGCGGGAACGGACGAGCAGTACTTC
cdr3_length: 14
j_call: TRBJ2-7
clone_size: few
v_call: TRBV6-2/TRBV6-3
d_call: TRBD2

cdr3_aa: CASSLTPTGGITGELFF
cdr3_nt: TGTGCCAGCAGCTTGACCCCTACCGGAGGGATCACCGGGGAGCTGTTTTTT
cdr3_length: 17
j_call: TRBJ2-2
clone_size: .
v_call: TRBV11-2
d_call: .

cdr3_aa: CSATPIVNTEAFF
cdr3_nt: TGCAGTGCTACCCCTATAGTAAACACTGAAGCTTTCTTT
cdr3_length: 13
j_call: TRBJ1-1
clone_size: .
v_call: TRBV20-1
d_call: .

cdr3_aa: CASSSPGSNEQFF
cdr3_nt: TGTGCCAGCAGTTCTCCGGGGTCCAATGAGCAGTTCTTC
cdr3_length: 13
j_call: TRBJ2-1
clone_size: .
v_call: TRBV12-3/TRBV12-4
d_call: .

cdr3_aa: CASSYGLKGVYTF
cdr3_nt: TGTGCCAGCAGTTACGGGCTAAAGGGAGTCTACACCTTC
cdr3_length: 13
j_call: TRBJ1-2
clone_size: few
v_call: TRBV6-5
d_call: .

cdr3_aa: CASSKGLAGGRQETQYF
cdr3_nt: TGCGCCAGCAGCAAAGGACTAGCGGGGGGGCGTCAGGAGACCCAGTACTTC
cdr3_length: 17
j_call: TRBJ2-5
clone_size: few
v_call: TRBV5-1
d_call: TRBD2

cdr3_aa: CASRTTGGNEQFF
cdr3_nt: TGTGCCAGCAGGACCACAGGGGGCAATGAGCAGTTCTTC
cdr3_length: 13
j_call: TRBJ2-1
clone_size: few
v_call: TRBV6-1
d_call: TRBD1

cdr3_aa: CASSLAGLAETDTQYF
cdr3_nt: TGCGCCAGCAGCTTGGCTGGACTAGCGGAGACAGATACGCAGTATTTT
cdr3_length: 16
j_call: TRBJ2-3
clone_size: few
v_call: TRBV5-1
d_call: TRBD2

cdr3_aa: CASSSRGRGSNQPQHF
cdr3_nt: TGTGCCAGCAGCTCCCGGGGGAGGGGGAGCAATCAGCCCCAGCATTTT
cdr3_length: 16
j_call: TRBJ1-5
clone_size: .
v_call: TRBV6-2/TRBV6-3
d_call: .

cdr3_aa: CSVHALQGITDTQYF
cdr3_nt: TGCAGCGTGCACGCTTTACAGGGGATAACAGATACGCAGTATTTT
cdr3_length: 15
j_call: TRBJ2-3
clone_size: few
v_call: TRBV29-1
d_call: TRBD1

cdr3_aa: CSVQGAGYYNEQFF
cdr3_nt: TGCAGCGTTCAGGGTGCAGGCTACTACAATGAGCAGTTCTTC
cdr3_length: 14
j_call: TRBJ2-1
clone_size: .
v_call: TRBV29-1
d_call: .

cdr3_aa: CASSPGPGTEAFF
cdr3_nt: TGTGCCAGCAGCCCGGGCCCTGGCACTGAAGCTTTCTTT
cdr3_length: 13
j_call: TRBJ1-1
clone_size: few
v_call: TRBV12-3/TRBV12-4
d_call: .